Included here is one T cell receptor beta chain sequence, with context. The antigen remains unidentified. Using immunoSEQ multiplex PCR, the repertoire was profiled, and TCRdb retains in-frame clones only, with some absent. The sample contains about 78,000 clones, 88% of which appear only once. The CDR3 runs to 15 residues. V was pared by 4 bases and J by 2 bases, with 12 bases between. In germline, CDR1 is SGHRS, CDR2 YFSETQ. The data originate from a study of identifying expanded T cells in peripheral blood. Study conclusions and caveats: Approximately two-week clone count variance significantly increased as total template count grew. Differentially abundant clones: around 1.2 between replicates, about 17 at about 13 days, less than 25 at four.

No infections or other immune events were documented during collection. The source material was blood. The origin of this receptor is a person aged 18 to 70 in good health. V is TRBV5-1 and J is TRBJ1-4; D is possibly TRBD1 (5 bases). Written as DNA, the CDR3 is TGCGCCAGCAGCCTCCTGGGGGTGACTAATGAAAAACTGTTTTTT. It encodes CASSLLGVTNEKLFF.